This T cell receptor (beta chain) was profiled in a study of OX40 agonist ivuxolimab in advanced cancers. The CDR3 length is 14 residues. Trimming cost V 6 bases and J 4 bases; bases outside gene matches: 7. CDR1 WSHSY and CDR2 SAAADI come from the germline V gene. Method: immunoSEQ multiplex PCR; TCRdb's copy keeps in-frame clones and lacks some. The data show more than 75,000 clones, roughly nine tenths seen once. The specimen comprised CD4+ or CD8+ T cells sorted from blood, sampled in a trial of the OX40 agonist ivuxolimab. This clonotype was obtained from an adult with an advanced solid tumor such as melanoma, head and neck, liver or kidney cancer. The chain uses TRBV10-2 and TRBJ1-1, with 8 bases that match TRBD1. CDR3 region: CASSTQGVSTEAFF. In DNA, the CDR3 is TGCGCCAGCAGCACACAGGGGGTGAGCACTGAAGCTTTCTTT.